This T cell receptor beta chain was observed in a study of molecular identifiers for immune sequencing clone quantification. Whole-study results and caveats: Clones with over 20 RNA copies captured over 98% of effector molecules but under 1% of naive ones.

Previously described methods with listed TCR primers produced the bulk TCR libraries. TCRdb processed the PCR reads anew with MiXCR; each CDR3 protein has one entry. Here the sample spans roughly 630,000 distinct CDR3 sequences, 25% being singletons. This clonotype appeared a few times. The antigen is undetermined. The germline CDR1 and CDR2 sequences are LNHDA and SQIVND (reference sequence). The CDR3 length is 15 residues. V lost 3 bases to trimming and J lost 3 bases, with 15 bases between them. Sequenced material: naive CD8+ T cells from blood, with Jurkat cell RNA spiked in. As to subset: FACS-sorted CD8+CD4-CCR7+CD45RA+ naive T cells. V and J are TRBV19 and TRBJ2-7, with a tentative D call TRBD2 (5 bases). The sequence was collected from a human donor in good health. Some libraries in this study had Jurkat cell RNA spiked in. The CDR3 loop reads CASSMGPGTVYEQYF. CDR3 sequence (DNA): TGTGCCAGTAGTATGGGCCCGGGAACGGTCTACGAGCAGTACTTC.